One T cell receptor beta chain is described in this entry. The data derive from a study of shared clonotypes between healthy human individuals. CD8 cells regarded as naive lacked CD45RO, were positively chosen for CCR7, and omitted terminally differentiated effector memory CD45RA+ cells. Produced via immunoSEQ multiplex PCR; TCRdb's table is partial and in-frame only. Counted here are around 2,000,000 clones, roughly 91% occurring once; the ten biggest clones make up 1.5% to 2%. Germline CDR1 reads SGHNT; CDR2 reads YYREEE (reference sequence). Trimming stripped 0 bases from V and 3 bases from J, with 7 bases between. This CDR3 is 13 amino acids long.

V gene TRBV5-4 combines with J gene TRBJ2-7, with no clear D. The TCR originated in a man younger than 35 in good health. Some clones in this sample may be carry-over from other donors' samples. Sequencing was carried out using naive CD8+ T cells from PBMCs. As DNA, the CDR3 is TGTGCCAGCAGCTTGGGATGGAGCTACGAGCAGTACTTC. Translated, it gives CASSLGWSYEQYF.